This passage covers 17 T cell receptor beta chains from one sample sequenced in a study of graft-versus-host responses after intestinal transplantation (dated by TCRdb to the early 2020s). The time point tag for this specimen amounts to: cells obtained before transplantation from donor or recipient. In the mixed lymphocyte reactions, some 200,000 CFSE-labeled pre-transplant responders were plated with some 200,000 irradiated violet-dye-labeled stimulators and cultured for roughly six days. Libraries were built with the immunoSEQ multiplex PCR assay. TCRdb took this table from immuneACCESS and kept in-frame rearrangements with V and J called. Such tables lack part of the clones; where checked against another copy, unresolved V genes explain under half of the gap, and the rest is unexplained. The sample table contains more than 12,000 clones; only one count was recorded for around two fifths of them. The top ten hold 15% of the sample.

The sample in question was alloreactive CD8+ T cells from a mixed lymphocyte reaction culture, obtained before intestinal transplant. Explained via the paper, the cell subset or site label denotes: CFSE-low proliferating T cells sorted from roughly six-day pre-transplant mixed lymphocyte reaction (GvH or HvG direction). These receptors all stem from a human patient who received an intestinal transplant.

J is TRBJ2-7 and V is TRBV29-1, with D perhaps TRBD2 (5 bases). The CDR3 spans 13 residues. Germline V gene lookup returns CDR1 SQVTM and CDR2 ANQGSEA. Trimming took off 1 base at V and 6 bases at J, with 13 bases between the two ends. CDR3 region: CSVEVADYSEQYF. For the CDR3, the DNA is TGCAGCGTTGAAGTAGCTGACTACTCCGAGCAGTACTTC.

The CDR3, as DNA: TGTGCCAGCTCGACTAGCGGAACCTACAATGAGCAGTTCTTC. Its translation: CASSTSGTYNEQFF. This sequence joins TRBV18 and TRBJ2-1, with 9 bases identical to TRBD2. CDR1 is KGHSH, CDR2 LQKENI, per germline. V shed 6 bases, J shed 2 bases, and the junction held 2 bases outside the gene matches. This CDR3 is 14 amino acids long.

The rearrangement joins TRBV4-1 to TRBJ2-3; 10 bases align to TRBD2. Germline V gene sequence: CDR1 MGHRA, CDR2 YSYEKL. The CDR3 runs to 16 residues. The trim removed 0 bases at V and 8 bases at J, leaving 8 bases unmatched. CDR3 loop: CASSQDITSGILTQYF. CDR3 in DNA: TGCGCCAGCAGCCAAGATATAACTAGCGGGATCCTTACGCAGTATTTT.

The chain uses TRBV16 and TRBJ1-1; D uncertain. This CDR3 has 14 residues. CDR1 and CDR2 from the germline V gene are KGHSY and FQNENV. Deletions cut 0 bases from V and 0 bases from J, with 5 bases between. The CDR3 sequence is CASSQSTVNTEAFF. Written as DNA, the CDR3 is TGTGCCAGCAGCCAATCCACAGTGAACACTGAAGCTTTCTTT.

The chain employs TRBV20-1 and TRBJ2-2; D remains unclear. The CDR3 is 11 amino acids. CDR1 is DFQATT, CDR2 SNEGSKA, per germline (reference sequence). The V gene lost 4 bases and the J gene lost 8 bases, with 8 bases spanning the gap. The CDR3 is CSATARGELFF. CDR3 bases: TGCAGTGCTACAGCTAGGGGGGAGCTGTTTTTT.

This clone was counted between two and nine times. The gene calls are TRBV7-7 and TRBJ2-1, with D tentatively TRBD2 (6 bases). CDR3 size: 15 residues. The V gene lost 4 bases and the J gene lost 8 bases, with 18 bases spanning the gap. Germline lookup yields CDR1 SSHAT and CDR2 FNYEAQ (reference sequence). The CDR3 nucleotides are TGTGCCAGCAGCTGGCGGGACTCCCCAAAAGATGAGCAGTTCTTC. It is translated as CASSWRDSPKDEQFF.

The CDR3, as DNA: TGCGCCAGCAGCCCGGGGCTAGGGGGCATGGACTATGGCTACACCTTC. Translated: CASSPGLGGMDYGYTF. This sequence joins TRBV4-1 and TRBJ1-2, with 7 bases fitting TRBD1. The CDR3 length is 16 residues. CDR1 MGHRA and CDR2 YSYEKL come from the germline V gene. The J segment lost 3 bases and the V segment lost 4 bases, leaving 11 bases of the junction unmatched.

This clone turned up a few times. This chain uses TRBV27 with TRBJ2-7, with D perhaps matching TRBD2 (6 bases). CDR1 is MNHEY, CDR2 SMNVEV, per germline (reference sequence). The CDR3 extends over 15 amino acids. The V gene lost 5 bases and the J gene lost 3 bases, with 17 bases spanning the gap. DNA of the CDR3: TGTGCCAGCAGTCTCTTGGGCGGGACCGTCTACGAGCAGTACTTC. Translation gives CASSLLGGTVYEQYF.

This clone was counted only a few times. The chain employs TRBV4-1 and TRBJ1-2; the D gene is possibly TRBD1 (5 bases). This CDR3 has 13 residues. Germline CDR1 is MGHRA and CDR2 is YSYEKL. V was pared by 3 bases and J by 4 bases, with 9 bases between. The CDR3, as DNA: TGCGCCAGCAGCCAGGATACAGGCTATGGCTACACCTTC. This translates into CASSQDTGYGYTF.

CDR3 region: CAWSVLGSYEQYF. CDR3 sequence (DNA): TGTGCCTGGAGTGTACTCGGGTCCTACGAGCAGTACTTC. This sequence joins TRBV30 and TRBJ2-7; no definite D call. CDR1 GTSNPN and CDR2 SVGIG come from the germline V gene (reference sequence). This CDR3 contains 13 residues. V was cut by 0 bases and J by 1 base, with 7 bases left in between. Looking up the rest from reference TRBV30 and TRBJ2-7 gives the full variable domain: SQTIHQWPATLVQPVGSPLSLECTVEGTSNPNLYWYRQAAGRGLQLLFYSVGIGQISSEVPQNLSASRPQDRQFILSSKKLLLSDSGFYLCAWSVLGSYEQYFGPGTRLTVT.

V usage is TRBV7-9 and J usage is TRBJ2-1, with D tentatively TRBD2 (5 bases). V was cut by 5 bases and J by 3 bases, with 11 bases left in between. Looked up from germline, CDR1 is SEHNR and CDR2 is FQNEAQ (reference sequence). This CDR3 has 14 residues. The CDR3 DNA reads TGTGCCAGCAGCCTTTTAGGAGGCTACAATGAGCAGTTCTTC. This gives the protein CASSLLGGYNEQFF.

The chain is built from TRBV30 and TRBJ2-7; maybe TRBD2 (5 bases). The CDR3 extends over 15 amino acids. Deletions cut 6 bases from V and 2 bases from J, with 20 bases between. The germline V gene has CDR1 GTSNPN and CDR2 SVGIG (reference sequence). The CDR3 protein is CACSEAGTQPYEQYF. CDR3 bases: TGTGCCTGCTCGGAGGCGGGTACACAGCCCTACGAGCAGTACTTC.

This clone was seen only a few times. The chain links TRBV5-1 to TRBJ1-1; D is possibly TRBD1 (5 bases). This CDR3 comprises 16 residues. V dropped 0 bases and J dropped 3 bases, with 15 bases sitting between them. The germline V gene encodes CDR1 SGHRS and CDR2 YFSETQ. This CDR3 is CASSLAPTGDYTEAFF. CDR3 DNA: TGCGCCAGCAGCTTGGCCCCGACGGGGGATTACACTGAAGCTTTCTTT.

The rearrangement uses TRBV7-9 and TRBJ1-1; D gene unclear. Per germline, CDR1 SEHNR and CDR2 FQNEAQ (reference sequence). The ends were cut back, 10 bases at V and 1 base at J, with 10 bases in the middle. This CDR3 has 12 residues. CDR3 in amino acids: CATSRGNTEAFF. DNA for the CDR3: TGTGCCACCTCCCGAGGGAACACTGAAGCTTTCTTT.

This clone is termed medium-sized. The V gene is TRBV2, the J gene TRBJ2-2, with 8 nucleotides matching TRBD2. Germline loops: CDR1 SNHLY, CDR2 FYNNEI. This CDR3 has 13 residues. J was trimmed by 9 bases and V by 4 bases; bases with no gene match: 4. CDR3 sequence reads: CASSVAGGRELFF. CDR3 DNA sequence: TGTGCCAGCAGTGTTGCGGGGGGTAGGGAGCTGTTTTTT.

This clone was seen a handful of times. Other nucleotide sequences in the sample specify the same CDR3. The chain combines TRBV27 with TRBJ2-1; no clear D gene. The V end lost 6 bases, the J end lost 0 bases, and 12 bases lay between the germline ends. Per the germline V gene, CDR1 is MNHEY and CDR2 is SMNVEV (reference sequence). The CDR3 extends over 15 amino acids. The DNA of the CDR3 is TGTGCCAGCAGCCTTATTCCCAGCTCCTACAATGAGCAGTTCTTC. Translation: CASSLIPSSYNEQFF.

This chain links TRBV6-1 with TRBJ2-2, with 9 nucleotides matching TRBD1. The CDR3 totals 16 residues. V was clipped by 3 bases and J by 3 bases; unmatched bases: 5. Germline V gene lookup returns CDR1 MNHNS and CDR2 SASEGT. This chain's CDR3 is CASSDVDRGDTGELFF. CDR3 nucleotides: TGTGCCAGCAGTGATGTCGACAGGGGGGACACCGGGGAGCTGTTTTTT.